This TCR beta chain derives from a study of blood T cell repertoires in COVID-19. For the study at large: From T cells, B-cell-depleted T cells, or PBMCs came the material, which was cDNA or gDNA.

Authors' processing steps: Nucleated cell number was recorded as an estimate derived from reference gene primer amplification. TCRdb's table, derived via immunoSEQ multiplex PCR, lists solely in-frame clones and lacks some. That table gives V, J and clone size, and the DNA gave D and trimming. The sample lists some 170,000 clones, 75% to 85% occurring once. Germline V gives CDR1 SGHVS, CDR2 FNYEAQ. The CDR3 is 17 amino acids. With V trimmed by 0 bases and J by 5 bases, 9 bases remained unmatched. Assignments of participants to cohorts depended upon their own reported clinical history. This TCR came from a man in his fifties who had recovered from COVID-19. Source material: PBMCs or T cells enriched from blood (not recorded which). This chain uses TRBV7-6 with TRBJ2-2, with 7 nucleotides matching TRBD1. The CDR3 region has the DNA TGTGCCAGCAGCTTAGCGCTCGAACAGGGGAGTACCGGGGAGCTGTTTTTT. It codes for CASSLALEQGSTGELFF.